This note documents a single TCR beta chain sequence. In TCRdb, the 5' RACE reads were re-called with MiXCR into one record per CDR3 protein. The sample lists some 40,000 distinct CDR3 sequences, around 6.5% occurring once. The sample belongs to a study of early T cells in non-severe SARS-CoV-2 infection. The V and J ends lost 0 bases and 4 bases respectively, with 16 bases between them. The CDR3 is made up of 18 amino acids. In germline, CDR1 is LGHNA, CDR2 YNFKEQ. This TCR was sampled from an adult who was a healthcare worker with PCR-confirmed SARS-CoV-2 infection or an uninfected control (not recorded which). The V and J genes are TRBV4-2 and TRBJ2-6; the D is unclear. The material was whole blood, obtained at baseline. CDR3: CASSQEGMAQEGANVLTF. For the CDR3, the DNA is TGTGCCAGCAGCCAAGAGGGGATGGCCCAGGAGGGGGCCAACGTCCTGACTTTC.